This T cell receptor beta chain was sequenced during a study of blood T cell repertoires in COVID-19. Study information: In each case, the material was cDNA or gDNA derived from T cells, B-cell-depleted T cells, or PBMCs.

The CDR3 is made up of 15 amino acids. V lost 6 bases and J lost 7; bases outside the gene matches: 8. Germline CDR1 reads LNHNV; CDR2 reads YYDKDF (reference sequence). This clone has a single count. Measured with immunoSEQ multiplex PCR; TCRdb has only the in-frame clones, and not every one. The sample holds 110,000 to 150,000 clones, approximately 80% seen once. The sample was peripheral blood. The V and J genes are TRBV15 and TRBJ1-6, with 8 bases fitting TRBD1. This clonotype was sampled from a woman over 75 in a cohort sampled during active or convalescent COVID-19. Written as DNA, the CDR3 is TGTGCCACCAGAGGACAGGGAGAATTGAATTCACCCCTCCACTTT. It codes for CATRGQGELNSPLHF.